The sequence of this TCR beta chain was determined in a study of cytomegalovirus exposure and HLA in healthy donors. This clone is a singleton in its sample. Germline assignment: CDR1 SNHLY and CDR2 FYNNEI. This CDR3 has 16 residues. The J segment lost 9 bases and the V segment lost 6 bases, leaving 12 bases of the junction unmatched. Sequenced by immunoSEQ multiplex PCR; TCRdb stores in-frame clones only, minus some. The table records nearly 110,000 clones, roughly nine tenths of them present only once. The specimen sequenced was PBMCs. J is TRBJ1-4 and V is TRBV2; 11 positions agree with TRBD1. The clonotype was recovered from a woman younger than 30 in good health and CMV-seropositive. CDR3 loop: CASSHRPGQGGKKLFF. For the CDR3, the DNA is TGTGCCAGCAGCCACCGGCCGGGACAGGGGGGTAAAAAACTGTTTTTT.